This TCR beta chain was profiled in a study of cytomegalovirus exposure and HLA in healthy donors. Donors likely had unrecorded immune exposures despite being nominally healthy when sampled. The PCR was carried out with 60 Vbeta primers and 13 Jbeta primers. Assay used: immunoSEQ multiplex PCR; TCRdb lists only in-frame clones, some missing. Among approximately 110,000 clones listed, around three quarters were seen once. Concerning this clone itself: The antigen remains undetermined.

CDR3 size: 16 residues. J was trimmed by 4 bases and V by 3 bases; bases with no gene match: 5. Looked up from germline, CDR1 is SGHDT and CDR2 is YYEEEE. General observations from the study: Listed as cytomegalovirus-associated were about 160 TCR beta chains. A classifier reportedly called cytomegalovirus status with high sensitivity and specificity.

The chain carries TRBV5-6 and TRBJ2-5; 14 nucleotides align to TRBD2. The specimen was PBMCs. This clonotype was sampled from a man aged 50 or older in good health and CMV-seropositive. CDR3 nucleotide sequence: TGTGCCAGCAGCTCCCTCGGACTAGCGGGAGGAGAGACCCAGTACTTC. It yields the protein CASSSLGLAGGETQYF. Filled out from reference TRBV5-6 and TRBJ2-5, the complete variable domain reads DAGVTQSPTHLIKTRGQQVTLRCSPKSGHDTVSWYQQALGQGPQFIFQYYEEEERQRGNFPDRFSGHQFPNYSSELNVNALLLGDSALYLCASSSLGLAGGETQYFGPGTRLLVL.